This T cell receptor beta chain was observed in a study of cytomegalovirus exposure and HLA in healthy donors (dated by TCRdb to the late 2010s). About the full investigation: An earlier analysis of some 600 of the donors reported under 300 Gb of sequence data and some 110 million unique TCR beta sequences obtained from 150 million to 200 million T cells. An early release that covered several hundred HLA-typed donors contained approximately 290 gigabases of sequencing data and about 93 million unique TCR sequences. Of the 300 to 400 genotyped donors, about 80% fell in the genetic ancestry cluster associated with self-reported Caucasian donors. The study was designed to test whether signatures of past pathogen exposure could be identified by cataloging public T cell receptors. The T cell repertoires of about 700 subjects were profiled by immunosequencing and related to cytomegalovirus serostatus. A separate validation cohort of about 110 different subjects was used in addition to the approximately 640-subject first cohort. High-throughput TCR immunosequencing, statistical association of individual TCRs with disease status, and machine learning were combined to predict cytomegalovirus infection status. A later analysis re-examined previously published TCR beta repertoires from hundreds of donors and added high-resolution HLA genotyping to investigate patterns of TCR occurrence. Rather than drawing on any new phenotypic data, the later analysis identified candidate immune exposures from TCR beta sequences and the way those sequences occurred across donors. An earlier analysis of fewer than 700 of the donors applied high-throughput TCR beta sequencing to assess whether each TCR beta V gene segment acted as functional or pseudogenic. Donor age, sex, ethnicity and CMV serostatus were compiled alongside the repertoire data. A later genetic analysis took genome-wide SNP genotypes for about three fifths of the roughly 700 donors and used that subset as a discovery cohort. All discovery cohort repertoires had been generated on a single sequencing platform. Class I and class II HLA loci were covered by the typing at four-digit resolution. Typing coverage varied by locus: 629-630 donors for A, B, C, DRB1 and DQB1; more than 500 for DQA1; approximately 570 for DPA1; around 490 for DPB1. Roughly five DR-DQ haplotypes were handled as single units for association and clustering because linkage in the cohort was strong. Among a few hundred genotyped donors of the cohort, an average of about 240,000 unique TCR beta nucleotide sequences were sequenced per donor, around a sixth of them non-productive. Study-level results and caveats: The authors suggested that the approach could potentially be generalized to other disease states and immunological phenotypes. Most TCR sequences were observed very rarely across donors, whereas some public TCRs were present in many individuals. Presence/absence analyses assumed roughly uniform sequencing depth across donors, an assumption that may not hold. CMV serostatus was the only immune exposure information available for the cohort. A later analysis found that HLA-associated TCR beta chains were more clonally expanded and had lower generation probabilities than equally common non-associated chains. Several of the top co-occurrence clusters appeared to be linked to parvovirus B19, influenza, CMV and Epstein-Barr virus, according to a later analysis. A later analysis associated roughly 17,000 TCR beta sequences with specific HLA alleles at a false discovery rate of 0.05. The cohort was sequenced for TCR beta chains only, and without alpha or paired-chain data the features that could be detected were limited. The 87-base-pair reads could not distinguish some IMGT-functional V segments, including TRBV6-2 and TRBV6-3, so those segments were excluded. Assigning TCR associations to individual alleles was difficult when HLA alleles, especially DR and DQ, strongly co-occurred. In a later genetic analysis, fewer N-insertions in productive TCRs were reported among donors in an Asian-associated ancestry cluster than the roughly 700-donor mean. Around 16 rarely observed V segments, including chromosome 9 orphons, were excluded from the earlier analysis of approximately 600 of the donors because counts were too low. A later analysis found that TCR association rates varied across HLA loci, with DRB1 alleles showing the most associated TCRs and HLA-C alleles the fewest. A total of 150 to 200 TCR beta chains were listed by the study as associated with cytomegalovirus. The classifier was reported to diagnose cytomegalovirus status with high specificity and sensitivity in both the original and validation cohorts. Because HLA typing was unavailable for some donors at each locus, only the typed subset was used in association tests. Linkage disequilibrium might explain the correlated functional status among segregating V segments, but an unknown experimental factor could not be ruled out. V-gene and J-gene trimming of TCR beta chains was associated with a missense DCLRE1C variant in a later genetic analysis, and the association was replicated in an independent cohort. A further reported finding was that TCR beta sequences accurately predicted the HLA-A and HLA-B alleles for most subjects in the first cohort. In a later analysis, most CMV-associated TCR beta chains were found to appear HLA-restricted, with HLA associations seemingly driven largely by CMV exposure. The sequencing pipeline was judged likely to have produced a cluster of highly shared sequence variants as a technical artifact. An earlier analysis of roughly 570 of the donors showed that most TCR beta V segments appeared in productive rearrangements either about 87% or about 30% of the time, which broadly matched IMGT annotations. A few of the identified cytomegalovirus-associated TCR beta chains were confirmed in vitro to be specific for cytomegalovirus antigens.

From a lookup of the germline V gene (reference sequence), CDR1 and CDR2 are LNHDA and SQIVND. Counted from cysteine to phenylalanine, this CDR3 has 14 amino acids. This entry keeps only the CDR3 DNA: 42 bases, framed from base 1. The junction carries 13 bases between V and J, which are trimmed by 5 bases and 5 bases respectively. With regard to this clone: No antigen is known for it. No quality values exist for individual bases; no much larger clone is one base distant.

The receptor library was made with the immunoSEQ multiplex PCR assay. A mixture of 60 forward primers for TCR Vbeta segments and 13 reverse primers for TCR Jbeta segments was used in the multiplex PCR. A multiplex PCR assay on genomic DNA amplified the CDR3 region of rearranged TCR beta genes. The Illumina HiSeq System was used to sequence the amplified TCR beta libraries as 87-base-pair reads. Per the source publication's procedure: A later analysis counted tens of millions of unique TCR beta chains across the 650 to 800 repertoires, and roughly 11 million of these chains were shared by at least two donors. Raw reads were error-corrected and collapsed into unique sequences by a nearest-neighbor algorithm in which closely related sequences were merged to remove PCR and sequencing errors. To assign V, D and J gene segments, CDR3 sequences were aligned to IMGT reference sequences. For a sequence to be retained, at least a six-nucleotide match to both a V gene segment and a J gene segment was required. Rearrangements were called productive when the CDR3 lacked stop codons and stayed in frame with V and J; all others were non-productive. CDR3 was defined according to IMGT convention as the region running from the second conserved V-encoded cysteine to the conserved J-encoded phenylalanine. The earlier analysis of 587 of the donors excluded any sequence lacking an unambiguous match to a single V gene segment. In an earlier analysis of approximately 590 of the donors, a V segment was called functional when productive rearrangements were above 56.7%, and segregating when the standard deviation between donors exceeded 5%. A statistical classification framework was built for diagnosing cytomegalovirus status from the catalog of TCR beta chain sequences. A later analysis assigned V and J genes by comparing TCR nucleotide sequences with IMGT/GENE-DB human TR gene sequences. A later analysis assigned CDR3 sequences and most-parsimonious VDJ recombination scenarios with the TCRdist pipeline. In a later analysis, each TCR beta chain was defined by its CDR3 amino acid sequence together with its V-gene family, and reads without a unique V-gene family were excluded. To address suspected cross-contamination and a sequencing artifact, a later analysis removed around 590 highly shared, low-generation-probability nucleotide sequences. In a later analysis, a clonal expansion index for each public chain was calculated from normalized within-repertoire ranks of inferred template counts. In a later analysis, generation probabilities were computed with a VDJ recombination model fitted to out-of-frame rearrangements, and the resulting probabilities were checked against IGoR. In a later analysis, hypergeometric tests were used to score TCR-TCR, TCR-HLA and TCR-CMV co-occurrence, with a repertoire-size bias correction applied to TCR pairs. In a later analysis, false discovery rates were estimated by permuting HLA or CMV assignments 20 times. In a later analysis, co-occurring TCRs were grouped using DBSCAN, with TCRdist sequence similarity added in when clustering inside HLA-allele-positive subsets. For co-occurrence clustering, repertoires with fewer than 30,000 or more than 120,000 public chains were excluded, along with five or six repertoires with anomalous nucleotide sharing. Not all clones reach the TCRdb copy of this immuneACCESS table, which keeps in-frame sequences only. Checked studies attribute under half of the gap to unresolved V genes and leave the rest unexplained. D and trimming come from the DNA, and the V and J calls and clone size come from that table. Counted in this sample were fewer than 95,000 clones; roughly four fifths of them appeared once. The ten largest clonotypes hold 0.57% of the sample.

The cohort consisted of 600 to 700 healthy bone marrow donors. All cohort members were sampled while nominally healthy, although unrecorded immune exposures were likely present. The donor tested CMV seronegative and was one of the 352 seronegative cohort members. A peripheral blood sample was collected from each donor, and TCR beta sequencing was performed on peripheral blood mononuclear cells. Genomic DNA extraction from the blood cell samples was performed with the Qiagen DNeasy Blood Extraction Kit. The clonotype comes from a man aged 25-40 years in good health and CMV-seronegative. The chain is made from TRBV19 and TRBJ2-1, with TRBD1 as a weak D call on 5 bases. Sequencing used PBMCs. The CDR3 protein sequence reads: CASSLVGANNEQFF. The DNA sequence follows: TGTGCCAGTAGTTTGGTAGGGGCCAACAATGAGCAGTTCTTC.